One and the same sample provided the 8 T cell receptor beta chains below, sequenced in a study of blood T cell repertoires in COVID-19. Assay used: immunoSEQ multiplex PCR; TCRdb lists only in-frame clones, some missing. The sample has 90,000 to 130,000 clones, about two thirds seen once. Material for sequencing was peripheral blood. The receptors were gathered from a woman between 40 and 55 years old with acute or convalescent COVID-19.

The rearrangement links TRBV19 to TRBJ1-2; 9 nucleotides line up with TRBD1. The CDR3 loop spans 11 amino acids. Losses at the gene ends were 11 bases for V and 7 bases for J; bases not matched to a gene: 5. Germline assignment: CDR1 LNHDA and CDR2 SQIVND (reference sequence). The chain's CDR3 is CASGDRAGYTF. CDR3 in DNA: TGTGCCTCAGGGGACAGGGCTGGCTACACCTTC.

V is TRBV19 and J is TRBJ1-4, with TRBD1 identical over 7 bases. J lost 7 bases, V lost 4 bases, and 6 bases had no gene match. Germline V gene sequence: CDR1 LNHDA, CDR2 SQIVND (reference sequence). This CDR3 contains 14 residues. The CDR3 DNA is TGTGCCAGTAGTACACAGGGGAGCGGTGAAAAACTGTTTTTT. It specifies CASSTQGSGEKLFF.

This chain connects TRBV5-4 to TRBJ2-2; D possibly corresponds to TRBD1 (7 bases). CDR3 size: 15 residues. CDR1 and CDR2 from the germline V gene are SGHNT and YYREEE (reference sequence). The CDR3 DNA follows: TGTGCTGGGGGGCGGGACAGCACCCTAGGCGGGGAGCTGTTTTTT. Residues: CAGGRDSTLGGELFF. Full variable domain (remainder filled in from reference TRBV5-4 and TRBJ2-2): ETGVTQSPTHLIKTRGQQVTLRCSSQSGHNTVSWYQQALGQGPQFIFQYYREEENGRGNFPPRFSGLQFPNYSSELNVNALELDDSALYLCAGGRDSTLGGELFFGEGSRLTVL.

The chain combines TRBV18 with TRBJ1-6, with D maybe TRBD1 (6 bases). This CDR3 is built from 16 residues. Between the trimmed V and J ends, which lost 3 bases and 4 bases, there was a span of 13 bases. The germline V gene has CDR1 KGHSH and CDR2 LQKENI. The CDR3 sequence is CASSPSLQGYNSPLHF. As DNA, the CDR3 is TGTGCCAGCTCACCCAGTTTACAGGGATATAATTCACCCCTCCACTTT.

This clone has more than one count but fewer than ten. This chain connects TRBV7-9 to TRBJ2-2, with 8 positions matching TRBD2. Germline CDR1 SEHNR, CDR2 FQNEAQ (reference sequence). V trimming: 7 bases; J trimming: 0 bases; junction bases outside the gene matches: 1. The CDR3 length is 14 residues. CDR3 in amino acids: CASNGGANTGELFF. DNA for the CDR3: TGTGCCAGCAACGGGGGGGCGAACACCGGGGAGCTGTTTTTT.

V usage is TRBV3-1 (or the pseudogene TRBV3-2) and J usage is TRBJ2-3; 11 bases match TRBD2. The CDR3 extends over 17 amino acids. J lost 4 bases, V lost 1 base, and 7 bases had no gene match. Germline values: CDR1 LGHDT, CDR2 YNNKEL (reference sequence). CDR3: CASSQGRLAGGADTQYF. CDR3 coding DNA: TGTGCCAGCAGCCAAGGACGCCTAGCGGGGGGCGCAGATACGCAGTATTTT.

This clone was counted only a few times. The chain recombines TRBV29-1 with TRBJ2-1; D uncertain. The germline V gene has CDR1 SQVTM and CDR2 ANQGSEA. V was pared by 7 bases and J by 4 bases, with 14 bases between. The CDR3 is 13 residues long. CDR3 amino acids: CSAAGFLYNEQFF. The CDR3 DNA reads TGCAGCGCAGCAGGATTTCTATACAATGAGCAGTTCTTC.

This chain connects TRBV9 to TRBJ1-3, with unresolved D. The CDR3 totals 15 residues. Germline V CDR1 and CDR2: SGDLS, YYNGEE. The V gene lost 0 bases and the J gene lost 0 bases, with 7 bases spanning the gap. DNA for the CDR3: TGTGCCAGCAGCGTAGGTCAAAACTCTGGAAACACCATATATTTT. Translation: CASSVGQNSGNTIYF.